The 17 T cell receptor beta chains given below trace back to one sample, sequenced in a study of blood T cells in healthy people across ages. Using a J-beta primer mix together with a sample-barcoded 5' primer, a second PCR was run for roughly 6 to 11 cycles. TCRdb reprocessed the 5' RACE reads via MiXCR and lists one record per CDR3 protein. The profile shows 700,000 to 900,000 distinct CDR3 sequences, 53% of them singletons. Input material: blood. These receptors were collected from a man older than 75 in good health.

The chain has TRBV20-1 and TRBJ2-7, with 8 bases fitting TRBD1. The DNA end is more similar to TRBJ2-5, so the J call may be wrong. Germline V gene data show CDR1 as DFQATT and CDR2 as SNEGSKA (reference sequence). The CDR3 consists of 16 residues. The CDR3, as DNA: TGCAGTGCTAGCCGGCAGGGGGCGAGGGGCAAAGAGACCCAGTACTTC. It is translated as CSASRQGARGKETQYF.

The genes are TRBV2 and TRBJ1-4, with 10 bases that match TRBD1. This CDR3 comprises 14 residues. V gave up 5 bases and J gave up 7 bases; unmatched junction bases: 4. Germline CDR1 SNHLY, CDR2 FYNNEI. DNA of the CDR3: TGTGCCAGCAGTAGACAGGGGGCGGCTGAAAAACTGTTTTTT. Residues: CASSRQGAAEKLFF.

The V call is TRBV20-1, the J call TRBJ2-1, with TRBD2 identical over 7 bases. The CDR3 has 16 residues. Unmatched junction bases numbered 5, after V lost 0 bases and J lost 0 bases. CDR1 is DFQATT, CDR2 SNEGSKA, per germline (reference sequence). The DNA for the CDR3 is TGCAGTGCTAGAGATGCGGGGGTCCCCTCCTACAATGAGCAGTTCTTC. This encodes CSARDAGVPSYNEQFF.

Concerning this clonotype: With a much larger clone just one base away, this may be a read error. The chain couples TRBV3-1 to TRBJ2-4; D may be TRBD1 (5 bases). The J call may not be correct, given that the DNA end is closer to TRBJ2-7. The CDR3 is made up of 13 amino acids. From germline, CDR1 is LGHDT and CDR2 YNNKEL (reference sequence). The CDR3 DNA follows: TGTGCCAGCAGCCAGTTCCCACAGGACGAGCAGTACTTC. This codes for CASSQFPQDEQYF.

The genes are TRBV6-1 and TRBJ1-1, with D perhaps TRBD1 (5 bases). V dropped 6 bases and J dropped 1 base, with 18 bases sitting between them. This CDR3 is 16 amino acids long. CDR1 MNHNS and CDR2 SASEGT come from the germline V gene. CDR3 amino acids: CASRGDTVTENTEAFF. DNA for the CDR3: TGTGCCAGCAGGGGGGATACAGTGACAGAGAACACTGAAGCTTTCTTT.

Only a few counts were recorded for this clonotype. The chain couples TRBV20-1 to TRBJ2-3; D is perhaps TRBD2 (5 bases). Germline V CDR1 and CDR2: DFQATT, SNEGSKA (reference sequence). Trimming cost V 3 bases and J 4 bases, with 11 bases left between them. The CDR3 loop spans 13 amino acids. The CDR3 DNA is TGCAGTGCTAGGGCTAGCAGTGCAGATACGCAGTATTTT. Its protein is CSARASSADTQYF.

This chain connects TRBV29-1 to TRBJ2-1; 13 bases fit TRBD2. Unmatched junction bases numbered 4, after V lost 1 base and J lost 7 bases. Looked up from germline, CDR1 is SQVTM and CDR2 is ANQGSEA. The CDR3 sequence is 15 residues long. CDR3 in DNA: TGCAGCGTTGAAGGGACTAGCGGGAGCCAGAATGAGCAGTTCTTC. This codes for CSVEGTSGSQNEQFF.

The chain combines TRBV20-1 with TRBJ2-5; 8 bases align to TRBD2. The CDR3 totals 18 residues. V was pared by 6 bases and J by 5 bases, with 23 bases of the junction left unmatched. Germline V gene sequence: CDR1 DFQATT, CDR2 SNEGSKA (reference sequence). The CDR3 region is CSAGGVLGREGLRETQYF. The DNA for the CDR3 is TGCAGTGCCGGAGGGGTTTTGGGACGGGAGGGCCTTAGGGAGACCCAGTACTTC.

The chain carries TRBV4-2 and TRBJ2-1, with 8 bases identical to TRBD2. Germline V gene lookup returns CDR1 LGHNA and CDR2 YNFKEQ. The CDR3 has 13 amino acids. V lost 1 base, J lost 15 bases, and 8 bases stayed unmatched. CDR3 protein: CASSQGLGLAAFF. The DNA of the CDR3 is TGTGCCAGCAGCCAAGGGCTCGGACTAGCCGCGTTCTTC.

This chain uses TRBV5-6 with TRBJ2-3, with D possibly matching TRBD2 (6 bases). Trimming took 5 bases from V and 1 from J, leaving 14 bases between them. Per the germline V gene, CDR1 is SGHDT and CDR2 is YYEEEE. This CDR3 region has 15 residues. The CDR3 nucleotides are TGTGCCAGCAGGCGTTGGGAGGTGGGCACAGATACGCAGTATTTT. Translating gives CASRRWEVGTDTQYF. The full variable domain, with the rest looked up from reference TRBV5-6 and TRBJ2-3, is DAGVTQSPTHLIKTRGQQVTLRCSPKSGHDTVSWYQQALGQGPQFIFQYYEEEERQRGNFPDRFSGHQFPNYSSELNVNALLLGDSALYLCASRRWEVGTDTQYFGPGTRLTVL.

This clonotype turned up a few times. V gene TRBV30 combines with J gene TRBJ1-2, with unresolved D. CDR3 length: 16 amino acids. Looked up from germline, CDR1 is GTSNPN and CDR2 is SVGIG (reference sequence). V was shortened by 2 bases and J by 1 base, with 17 bases between the two germline ends. The CDR3 region has the DNA TGTGCCTGGAGTCCCCCCGACAAGGGTAATAACTATGGCTACACCTTC. Encoded protein: CAWSPPDKGNNYGYTF.

The chain uses TRBV20-1 and TRBJ2-7; 10 bases match TRBD2. V was clipped by 5 bases and J by 7 bases; unmatched bases: 17. Germline lookup yields CDR1 DFQATT and CDR2 SNEGSKA (reference sequence). The CDR3 runs 16 residues. This CDR3 is CSAAPSGRGSGNEQYF. The DNA for the CDR3 is TGCAGTGCTGCACCTAGCGGGAGAGGATCGGGCAATGAGCAGTACTTC.

The chain joins TRBV3-1 to TRBJ2-1; D may match TRBD1 or TRBD2 (6 bases each). V gave up 2 bases and J gave up 8 bases, with 10 bases separating them. The germline V gene encodes CDR1 LGHDT and CDR2 YNNKEL (reference sequence). This CDR3 is built from 13 residues. The CDR3 sequence is CASSQRGADEQFF. The CDR3 coding sequence is TGTGCCAGCAGCCAAAGGGGGGCCGATGAGCAGTTCTTC.

The rearrangement joins TRBV11-2 to TRBJ1-2; D unresolved. From germline, CDR1 is SGHAT and CDR2 FQNNGV. Trimming removed 1 base from V and 2 bases from J, with 5 bases in between. This CDR3 is 13 amino acids long. In DNA, the CDR3 is TGTGCCAGCAGCTTAGCGGAGAACTATGGCTACACCTTC. This gives the protein CASSLAENYGYTF.

In its sample, this clonotype was seen a few times. The J gene is TRBJ1-1, the V gene TRBV6-1; D not certain. The CDR3 sequence is 13 residues long. Germline V gene sequence: CDR1 MNHNS, CDR2 SASEGT. V lost 11 bases and J 0 bases, leaving 13 bases between the germline ends. This CDR3 is CAYGGLLNTEAFF. The CDR3, as DNA: TGTGCCTATGGCGGACTCCTGAACACTGAAGCTTTCTTT.

This CDR3 reads CASKTSGSYEQYF. Written as DNA, the CDR3 is TGTGCCAGCAAGACTAGCGGGTCCTACGAGCAGTACTTC. The gene calls are TRBV6-6 and TRBJ2-7; 10 nucleotides match TRBD2. CDR1 is MNHNY, CDR2 SVGAGI, per germline (reference sequence). The CDR3 totals 13 residues. V was clipped by 7 bases and J by 1 base; unmatched bases: 1.

This clonotype has just a few counts. The chain recombines TRBV6-5 with TRBJ2-7, with TRBD2 matching 8 bases. V dropped 4 bases and J dropped 3; count of bases not matched to a gene: 8. The germline gives CDR1 MNHEY, CDR2 SVGAGI. The CDR3 length is 15 residues. DNA of the CDR3: TGTGCCAGCAGTTCTGGACTAGCACGCTACTACGAGCAGTACTTC. This translates into CASSSGLARYYEQYF.